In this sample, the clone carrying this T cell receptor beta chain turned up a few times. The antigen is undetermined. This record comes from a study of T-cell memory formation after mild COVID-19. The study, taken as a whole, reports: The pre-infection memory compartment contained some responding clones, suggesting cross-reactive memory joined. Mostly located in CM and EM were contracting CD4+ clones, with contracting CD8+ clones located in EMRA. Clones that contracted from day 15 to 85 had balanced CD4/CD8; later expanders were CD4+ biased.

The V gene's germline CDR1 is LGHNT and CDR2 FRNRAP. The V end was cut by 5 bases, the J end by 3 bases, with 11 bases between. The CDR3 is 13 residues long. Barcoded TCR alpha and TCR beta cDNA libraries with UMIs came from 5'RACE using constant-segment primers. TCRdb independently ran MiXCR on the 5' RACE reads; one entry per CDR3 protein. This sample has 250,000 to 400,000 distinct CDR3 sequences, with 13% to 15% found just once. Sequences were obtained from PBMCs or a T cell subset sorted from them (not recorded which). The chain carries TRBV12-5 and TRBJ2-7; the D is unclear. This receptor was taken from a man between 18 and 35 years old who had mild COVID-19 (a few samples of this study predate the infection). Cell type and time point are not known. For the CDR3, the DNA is TGTGCTAGTGGTCCTGACACCGTCTACGAGCAGTACTTC. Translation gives CASGPDTVYEQYF.